This TCR beta chain was recorded in a study of T cells after yellow fever vaccination. Study outcomes and limitations: High-abundance clonotypes from the bulk population could contaminate FACS-sorted repertoires. Reappearing after the booster were most of the clones from primary vaccination (about 96% CD4, 75% to 90% CD8).

This clonotype came up a few times. Its specificity is unknown. UMIs and a universal primer site were added when TCR cDNA was made by 5'RACE template switching. TCRdb analysed the 5' RACE reads with MiXCR anew, one entry per CDR3 protein. Of 400,000 to 450,000 distinct CDR3 sequences listed, approximately 18% are singletons. Germline V gene sequence: CDR1 MNHEY, CDR2 SVGEGT. V lost 2 bases and J lost 7, with 11 bases in between. The CDR3 loop spans 14 amino acids. The sample in question was PBMCs, obtained before the yellow fever booster vaccination. This chain uses TRBV6-2 or TRBV6-3 with TRBJ1-4; a possible D gene is TRBD1 (6 bases). The source of this sequence is a young man who received the YFV17D yellow fever vaccine. For the CDR3, the DNA is TGTGCCAGCAGTTACGACACAGGGCCTGAAAAACTGTTTTTT. It translates to CASSYDTGPEKLFF.